The 25 T cell receptor beta chains below were found in one sample sequenced in a study of human T cells and chemical hapten exposure. The sample's time point: pre-sensitization, week 0. The treatment here: therapeutic diphenylcyclopropenone sensitization with weekly scalp DPC. TCRdb itself ran the RACE reads through MiXCR, one entry per CDR3 protein. This table has 270,000 or so distinct CDR3 sequences, around 7.3% appearing once. The input for sequencing was whole blood, taken in connection with sensitization to the hapten diphenylcyclopropenone (DPC). The receptors stem from a young man with alopecia areata. Some clones in this sample may be carry-over from other donors' samples.

This chain uses TRBV7-9 with TRBJ1-4; D gene unclear. Germline CDR1 reads SEHNR; CDR2 reads FQNEAQ (reference sequence). CDR3 length: 14 residues. The V end was cut by 5 bases, the J end by 8 bases, with 15 bases between. The CDR3 region is CASSAGEYGEKLFF. As DNA, the CDR3 is TGTGCCAGCAGCGCCGGGGAATATGGAGAAAAACTGTTTTTT.

This clonotype was seen only a few times. This chain uses TRBV5-1 with TRBJ2-1, with a possible D match to TRBD1 (6 bases). V lost 0 bases, J lost 7 bases, and 14 bases lay in between. CDR3 length equals 15 residues. CDR1 and CDR2 from the germline V gene are SGHRS and YFSETQ. Here the CDR3 reads CASSLGGRLGNEQFF. CDR3 sequence (DNA): TGCGCCAGCAGCTTGGGGGGGCGCTTAGGGAATGAGCAGTTCTTC.

This clonotype was picked up many times. V usage is TRBV29-1 and J usage is TRBJ1-4; 9 nucleotides match TRBD1. The junction had 8 bases not matched to a gene; V was cut back by 1 base and J by 5 bases. This CDR3 comprises 16 residues. CDR1 SQVTM and CDR2 ANQGSEA come from the germline V gene. The CDR3 here is CSVEVPPGQGNEKLFF. CDR3 in DNA: TGCAGCGTTGAAGTACCCCCGGGACAGGGAAATGAAAAACTGTTTTTT.

This clonotype occurred a few times. This chain uses TRBV27 with TRBJ2-7; D may be TRBD1 or TRBD2 (5 bases each). The ends were cut back, 3 bases at V and 0 bases at J, with 18 bases in the middle. The V gene's germline CDR1 is MNHEY and CDR2 SMNVEV (reference sequence). The CDR3 spans 17 residues. The CDR3 nucleotides are TGTGCCAGCAGTTTTACAATTCAGGGACGGAGCTCCTACGAGCAGTACTTC. It yields the protein CASSFTIQGRSSYEQYF.

This clonotype was observed a handful of times. The rearrangement joins TRBV7-9 to TRBJ1-4, with TRBD1 as a possible D gene (6 bases). The CDR3 runs 14 residues. V lost 5 bases, J lost 8 bases, and 15 bases lay in between. Germline lookup yields CDR1 SEHNR and CDR2 FQNEAQ (reference sequence). The CDR3 sequence: CASSQYRDGEKLFF. DNA of the CDR3: TGTGCCAGCAGCCAATACAGGGACGGAGAAAAACTGTTTTTT.

This clonotype was detected many times. This sequence joins TRBV7-9 and TRBJ2-5; a weak D match, TRBD1 (6 bases). Trimming took off 3 bases at V and 4 bases at J, with 12 bases between the two ends. The CDR3 consists of 14 residues. Germline CDR1 and CDR2: SEHNR and FQNEAQ (reference sequence). The CDR3 DNA follows: TGTGCCAGCAGCTTTACAGGGACCGGAGAGACCCAGTACTTC. Its protein product is CASSFTGTGETQYF.

The rearrangement uses TRBV28 and TRBJ2-1; 9 bases map to TRBD1. From germline, CDR1 is MDHEN and CDR2 SYDVKM. CDR3 length: 16 residues. V shed 2 bases and J 10 bases; nucleotides not matched to a gene: 12. The CDR3 bases are TGTGCCAGCAGTTTAGGGGAACAGGGGGCGTCGATCGAGCAGTTCTTC. Translation gives CASSLGEQGASIEQFF.

This rearrangement joins TRBV7-2 to TRBJ2-3, with 16 bases fitting TRBD2. V trimming: 5 bases; J trimming: 10 bases; junction bases outside the gene matches: 3. The CDR3 is 14 residues long. CDR1 and CDR2 (germline): SGHTA, FQGNSA. In DNA form, the CDR3 reads TGTGCCAGCAGCCCTGGGACTAGCGGGGGGGCGCAGTATTTT. Protein product: CASSPGTSGGAQYF.

This clonotype has more than one count but fewer than ten. The V and J genes are TRBV6-2 or TRBV6-3 and TRBJ1-2; D is uncertain. The CDR3 sequence is 12 residues long. The V end lost 6 bases, the J end lost 5 bases, and 10 bases lay between the germline ends. The germline V gene encodes CDR1 MNHEY and CDR2 SVGEGT. The DNA for the CDR3 is TGTGCCAGCAGGGAGGGCGTTTATGGCTACACCTTC. It is translated as CASREGVYGYTF.

This clonotype was observed many times. This CDR3 is CASSQGQTNQPQHF. The CDR3 bases are TGTGCCAGCAGCCAAGGACAGACAAATCAGCCCCAGCATTTT. V gene TRBV3-1 combines with J gene TRBJ1-5; D is perhaps TRBD1 (5 bases). The CDR3 extends over 14 amino acids. The germline V gene has CDR1 LGHDT and CDR2 YNNKEL (reference sequence). Trimming took off 1 base at V and 4 bases at J, with 8 bases between the two ends.

This clonotype was seen a few times. The chain has TRBV29-1 and TRBJ2-7; maybe TRBD1 (5 bases). CDR1 is SQVTM and CDR2 is ANQGSEA in the germline V gene. V shed 1 base and J shed 1 base, with 5 bases lying between them. This CDR3 is 12 amino acids long. This chain's CDR3 is CSVEGQSYEQYF. Written as DNA, the CDR3 is TGCAGCGTTGAAGGACAGTCCTACGAGCAGTACTTC.

This clonotype was seen a handful of times. The chain employs TRBV10-3 and TRBJ1-6; 9 bases match TRBD1. V lost 4 bases and J lost 8; bases outside the gene matches: 3. The CDR3 covers 14 residues. Looked up from germline, CDR1 is ENHRY and CDR2 is SYGVKD. The CDR3 loop reads CAISGTGAYSPLHF. For the CDR3, the DNA is TGTGCCATCAGTGGGACAGGGGCCTATTCACCCCTCCACTTT.

There are many counts of this clonotype. The J gene is TRBJ1-2, the V gene TRBV4-3; D not certain. Germline CDR1 reads LGHNA; CDR2 reads YSLEER. The CDR3 is 15 residues long. Trimming pared 0 bases from V and 4 bases from J, leaving 12 bases between. The CDR3 sequence is CASSQDPTAPYGYTF. The CDR3 DNA reads TGCGCCAGCAGCCAAGATCCCACGGCCCCCTATGGCTACACCTTC.

V gene TRBV18 combines with J gene TRBJ2-5, with TRBD2 matching 8 bases. The germline V gene has CDR1 KGHSH and CDR2 LQKENI. V lost 1 base and J lost 0; bases outside the gene matches: 1. The CDR3 extends over 15 amino acids. CDR3 in amino acids: CASSPQRGNQETQYF. CDR3 in DNA: TGTGCCAGCTCACCACAGCGGGGGAACCAAGAGACCCAGTACTTC.

In its sample, this clonotype was seen a few times. The chain has TRBV7-9 and TRBJ2-2, with D hard to call. This CDR3 region has 14 residues. V gave up 7 bases and J gave up 1 base, with 10 bases separating them. The germline V gene has CDR1 SEHNR and CDR2 FQNEAQ (reference sequence). In DNA form, the CDR3 reads TGTGCCAGCACCATAACACAGAACACCGGGGAGCTGTTTTTT. It is translated as CASTITQNTGELFF.

This clonotype showed up just a few times. The V call is TRBV6-1, the J call TRBJ1-1; D remains unclear. CDR1 MNHNS and CDR2 SASEGT come from the germline V gene. V was shortened by 1 base and J by 1 base, with 4 bases between the two germline ends. The CDR3 sequence is 13 residues long. For the CDR3, the DNA is TGTGCCAGCAGTGAAGATGAGAACACTGAAGCTTTCTTT. Amino acids: CASSEDENTEAFF.

This clonotype was seen a few times. The J gene is TRBJ1-2, the V gene TRBV4-2; D is uncertain. V lost 4 bases and J 10 bases, leaving 13 bases between the germline ends. The CDR3 length is 12 residues. Germline lookup yields CDR1 LGHNA and CDR2 YNFKEQ. This CDR3 is CASSPSPSHYTF. The CDR3 DNA is TGTGCCAGCAGCCCCTCCCCGTCCCACTACACCTTC.

This clonotype was counted at least ten times. The chain links TRBV24-1 to TRBJ2-1; 7 bases line up with TRBD2. This CDR3 has 16 residues. After removal of 2 bases from V and 2 bases from J, the junction contained 5 bases not matched to a gene. Germline assignment: CDR1 KGHDR and CDR2 SFDVKD. In DNA form, the CDR3 reads TGTGCCACCAGTGATTCAGGGCGGGGGACCTACAATGAGCAGTTCTTC. It encodes CATSDSGRGTYNEQFF.

This chain joins TRBV25-1 and TRBJ1-1; D perhaps matches TRBD1 (6 bases). With 7 bases removed from V and 8 bases from J, the gap between germline ends came to 11 bases. This CDR3 has 11 residues. Germline assignment: CDR1 MGHDK and CDR2 SYGVNS. CDR3 loop: CASTGTWEAFF. CDR3 sequence (DNA): TGTGCCAGCACTGGGACATGGGAAGCTTTCTTT.

The V and J genes are TRBV6-1 and TRBJ2-5; no definite D call. The V gene's germline CDR1 is MNHNS and CDR2 SASEGT. V lost 0 bases to trimming and J lost 2 bases, with 13 bases between them. The CDR3 totals 16 residues. CDR3 sequence: CASSEARAARQETQYF. CDR3 DNA sequence: TGTGCCAGCAGTGAAGCCCGCGCCGCCAGGCAAGAGACCCAGTACTTC.

The chain recombines TRBV19 with TRBJ2-1; D is possibly TRBD2 (5 bases). The CDR3 is 15 residues long. Germline V gives CDR1 LNHDA, CDR2 SQIVND (reference sequence). With 4 bases removed from V and 3 bases from J, the gap between germline ends came to 13 bases. CDR3 nucleotides: TGTGCCAGTAGTAGTGGCGGGCGCGTCTACAATGAGCAGTTCTTC. Protein product: CASSSGGRVYNEQFF.

This clonotype is a singleton in its sample. The genes are TRBV7-9 and TRBJ2-7; D gene uncertain. The V end lost 3 bases, the J end lost 5 bases, and 8 bases lay between the germline ends. The CDR3 has 12 residues. Germline V gene data show CDR1 as SEHNR and CDR2 as FQNEAQ (reference sequence). In DNA, the CDR3 is TGTGCCAGCAGCTTGCGCCAGGACGAGCAGTACTTC. Its translation: CASSLRQDEQYF. The full variable domain, its missing parts supplied by reference TRBV7-9 and TRBJ2-7, is DTGVSQNPRHKITKRGQNVTFRCDPISEHNRLYWYRQTLGQGPEFLTYFQNEAQLEKSRLLSDRFSAERPKGSFSTLEIQRTEQGDSAMYLCASSLRQDEQYFGPGTRLTVT.

This clonotype was seen more than once but under ten times. This chain links TRBV29-1 with TRBJ2-5; D is perhaps TRBD1 (5 bases). Trimming left V 3 bases short and J 2 bases short, with 13 bases between. Germline-derived CDR1 and CDR2 are SQVTM and ANQGSEA. The CDR3 is made up of 14 amino acids. This CDR3 is CSVDADSRQETQYF. The DNA for the CDR3 is TGCAGCGTTGATGCTGACAGCAGGCAAGAGACCCAGTACTTC.

This clonotype occurred many times. The J gene is TRBJ2-1, the V gene TRBV6-5; 11 bases map to TRBD1. J was trimmed by 8 bases and V by 6 bases; bases with no gene match: 9. The length of the CDR3 is 15 residues. CDR1 and CDR2 (germline): MNHEY, SVGAGI. CDR3 amino acids: CASSPTGQGAYEQFF. CDR3 nucleotide sequence: TGTGCCAGCAGCCCTACTGGACAGGGGGCCTATGAGCAGTTCTTC.

The chain recombines TRBV18 with TRBJ2-1; 7 nucleotides align to TRBD1. This CDR3 has 16 amino acids. Unmatched junction bases numbered 10, after V lost 0 bases and J lost 8 bases. Germline CDR1 KGHSH, CDR2 LQKENI. The CDR3 loop reads CASSPPYRGRVYEQFF. The CDR3 DNA sequence: TGTGCCAGCTCACCACCGTACAGGGGACGAGTATATGAGCAGTTCTTC.